This T cell receptor beta chain appears in the sequencing data of a study of CD8 T cells in Susac syndrome. Across the study: Among the Susac syndrome patients who underwent sequencing, roughly six had clinically active disease, while about eight of them were in remission. When blood was drawn, the patients with Susac syndrome were therapy-naive, on corticosteroids, or on intravenous immunoglobulin alone.

The germline CDR1 and CDR2 sequences are SGHAT and FQNNGV. The V end lost 1 base, the J end lost 5 bases, and 11 bases lay between the germline ends. The CDR3 runs 14 residues. This clonotype came up once. The RNA input was about 0.5 to 1 ug, and it was reverse transcribed with random hexamers. Using its own MiXCR run on the immunoSEQ multiplex PCR reads, TCRdb lists one record per CDR3 protein. The table lists roughly 200,000 distinct CDR3 sequences, roughly 94% of them singletons. TCR beta sequencing covered blood CD8+ and CD4+ T cells. TEMRA cells underwent FACS enrichment and CD8+ and CD4+ T cells underwent negative isolation.

Sequenced: CD4+ T cells from PBMCs. V usage is TRBV11-2 and J usage is TRBJ2-5; D is unresolved. The source of this sequence is a human donor with Susac syndrome. As DNA, the CDR3 is TGTGCCAGCAGCTTAGCCATCATTCGGGAGACCCAGTACTTC. Protein product: CASSLAIIRETQYF.